These T cell receptor beta chains were read from a single sample in a study of technical replicates of blood from a handful of donors. Only in-frame clones appear in the TCRdb table, and some are missing; sequencing was by immunoSEQ multiplex PCR. The sample includes 65,000 to 80,000 clones, about 95% seen only once; the top ten take about 0.25%. Sequenced material: T cells isolated from PBMCs. Receptors were obtained from a human donor in good health. The CDR3 runs from the conserved cysteine through the conserved F or W. A D gene is named only where the DNA matches it firmly. Size values are once, few and many counts, or a class for expanded clones, and some rows have none.

J	V	size	D	CDR3	DNA
TRBJ2-1	TRBV7-9	.	TRBD2	CASSLGLAGATTYNEQFF	TGTGCCAGCAGCTTAGGGCTAGCGGGAGCAACGACCTACAATGAGCAGTTCTTC
TRBJ1-1	TRBV27	.	.	CASSSGYKAFF	TGTGCCAGCAGTTCAGGGTATAAAGCTTTCTTT
TRBJ2-7	TRBV7-2	.	.	CASSPLRVYEQYF	TGTGCCAGCAGCCCCCTCAGGGTTTACGAGCAGTACTTC
TRBJ2-1	TRBV7-6	few	TRBD1	CASTPFEGALRDEQFF	TGTGCCAGCACGCCTTTCGAGGGGGCACTTAGGGATGAGCAGTTCTTC
TRBJ2-7	TRBV5-1	.	TRBD1	CASSLNPGTGNYEQYF	TGCGCCAGCAGCTTAAACCCCGGGACAGGGAACTACGAGCAGTACTTC
TRBJ1-1	TRBV6-1	.	.	CASSERGGASKAFF	TGTGCCAGCAGTGAACGAGGGGGGGCGAGTAAAGCTTTCTTT
TRBJ2-7	TRBV19	.	TRBD1	CASSMGLDRGYEQYF	TGTGCCAGTAGTATGGGATTGGACAGGGGTTACGAGCAGTACTTC
TRBJ2-2	TRBV19	.	TRBD2	CASSILAGATGELFF	TGTGCCAGTAGTATCCTAGCGGGGGCCACCGGGGAGCTGTTTTTT
TRBJ1-2	TRBV4-1	.	TRBD1	CASSQVGTGADGYTF	TGCGCCAGCAGCCAAGTCGGGACAGGGGCCGATGGCTACACCTTC
TRBJ1-2	TRBV19	.	.	CASSIEGLDRRDGGYTF	TGTGCCAGTAGTATAGAAGGGCTCGACAGGAGAGATGGTGGCTACACCTTC
TRBJ2-1	TRBV9	once	.	CASSRGGGASYNEQFF	TGTGCCAGCAGTCGGGGCGGCGGGGCTTCGTACAATGAGCAGTTCTTC
TRBJ1-1	TRBV29-1	.	.	CSVRQTLNTEAFF	TGCAGCGTCCGACAGACGTTAAACACTGAAGCTTTCTTT
TRBJ2-1	TRBV29-1	.	TRBD1	CSAGQGAYNEQFF	TGCAGCGCGGGACAGGGGGCCTACAATGAGCAGTTCTTC
TRBJ1-6	TRBV30	.	.	CAFQLQGFTSPLHF	TGTGCCTTCCAACTACAGGGTTTTACCTCACCCCTCCACTTT
TRBJ2-3	TRBV4-1	.	.	CASSQDASYAQYF	TGCGCCAGCAGCCAAGATGCCAGTTATGCGCAGTATTTT
TRBJ2-7	TRBV19	.	TRBD2	CASSISSGGYEQYF	TGTGCCAGTAGTATATCTAGCGGAGGCTACGAGCAGTACTTC
TRBJ2-7	TRBV5-1	.	TRBD1	CASSLEPGGRHYEQYF	TGCGCCAGCAGCTTGGAGCCAGGGGGCCGACACTACGAGCAGTACTTC
TRBJ1-1	TRBV6-1	.	TRBD1	CASRTGVTEAFF	TGTGCCAGCAGAACAGGGGTGACTGAAGCTTTCTTT
TRBJ2-3	TRBV27	once	.	CASNYQGSTDTQYF	TGTGCCAGCAATTACCAGGGCAGCACAGATACGCAGTATTTT
TRBJ2-7	TRBV7-6	.	TRBD1	CASSLGTGEGEQYF	TGTGCCAGCAGCTTAGGGACAGGGGAGGGCGAGCAGTACTTC
TRBJ1-1	TRBV7-6	.	TRBD1	CASSNGQGNTEAFF	TGTGCCAGCAGCAACGGACAGGGGAACACTGAAGCTTTCTTT
TRBJ2-2	TRBV5-1	once	TRBD2	CASSLSITGTSGTGELFF	TGCGCCAGCAGCCTATCTATTACCGGGACTAGCGGTACCGGGGAGCTGTTTTTT
TRBJ2-7	TRBV10-3	.	.	CAISEGSPGTYEQYF	TGTGCCATCAGTGAGGGGAGTCCAGGAACTTACGAGCAGTACTTC
TRBJ2-7	TRBV4-2	.	TRBD2	CASSLQISGTSGTYEQYF	TGTGCCAGCAGCCTACAGATTTCCGGGACTAGCGGCACCTACGAGCAGTACTTC
TRBJ1-2	TRBV19	.	TRBD1	CASSSRQGIAAAGYTF	TGTGCCAGCTCCAGTAGACAGGGGATAGCGGCAGCTGGCTACACCTTC
TRBJ2-3	TRBV7-9	.	TRBD1	CASSLGFPDRGPADTQYF	TGTGCCAGCAGCTTAGGTTTCCCAGACAGGGGGCCAGCGGATACGCAGTATTTT
TRBJ2-2	TRBV11-3	.	TRBD2	CASSQWGLAGGNTGELFF	TGTGCCAGCAGCCAATGGGGATTGGCGGGGGGGAACACCGGGGAGCTGTTTTTT
TRBJ1-5	TRBV18	.	TRBD1	CASSPRTGVISPQHF	TGTGCCAGCTCACCGCGTACAGGGGTAATCAGCCCCCAGCATTTT
TRBJ2-2	TRBV18	.	TRBD2	CASSLLAGNTGELFF	TGTGCCAGCTCACTTCTAGCGGGAAACACCGGGGAGCTGTTTTTT
TRBJ2-1	TRBV2	.	TRBD2	CASSGGRYGEQFF	TGTGCCAGCAGTGGCGGGAGGTACGGTGAGCAGTTCTTC
TRBJ1-4	TRBV18	once	.	CASSPLGAEKLFF	TGTGCCAGCTCCCCCTTGGGGGCTGAAAAACTGTTTTTT
TRBJ1-1	TRBV6-6	.	.	CASDEAGEAFF	TGTGCCAGCGACGAGGCGGGTGAAGCTTTCTTT
TRBJ2-7	TRBV18	.	TRBD1	CASSPGTGALEQYF	TGTGCCAGCTCACCAGGGACAGGGGCTCTCGAGCAGTACTTC
TRBJ2-7	TRBV5-1	.	.	CASAPRTAGSYEQYF	TGCGCCAGCGCGCCCCGGACAGCAGGATCCTACGAGCAGTACTTC
TRBJ1-5	TRBV5-5	.	.	CASSAAEDTFRPQHF	TGTGCCAGCAGCGCGGCCGAGGACACTTTCCGGCCCCAGCATTTT
TRBJ2-5	TRBV6-5	.	.	CASSYSHRETQYF	TGTGCCAGCAGTTACTCCCACAGGGAGACCCAGTACTTC
TRBJ2-7	TRBV5-1	.	TRBD1	CASSLGNDRVYEQYF	TGCGCCAGCAGCTTGGGAAATGACAGGGTATACGAGCAGTACTTC
TRBJ1-2	TRBV6-4	.	.	CASSDGQGTNGYTF	TGTGCCAGCAGTGACGGCCAGGGGACAAATGGCTACACCTTC